The rows below give T cell receptor beta chains drawn from one sample of a study of cytomegalovirus exposure and HLA in healthy donors. Method: immunoSEQ multiplex PCR; TCRdb's copy keeps in-frame clones and lacks some. The profile covers about 130,000 clones, with about 80% appearing a single time and 2.5% to 3% taken by the ten largest. Sequencing was carried out using PBMCs. Every receptor here comes from a man younger than 40 in good health and CMV-seronegative. Both conserved end residues are part of each CDR3.

V gene: TRBV19
J gene: TRBJ2-7
CDR3 protein: CASSSRQGYNEQYF

V gene: TRBV7-9
J gene: TRBJ1-2
CDR3 protein: CASRAGENYGYTF

V gene: TRBV5-1
J gene: TRBJ2-5
CDR3 protein: CASSSGTARETQYF

V gene: TRBV9
J gene: TRBJ2-7
CDR3 protein: CASSPGGTSRYEQYF

V gene: TRBV9
J gene: TRBJ2-3
CDR3 protein: CASSADRGGSSGKLADTQYF

V gene: TRBV9
J gene: TRBJ2-3
CDR3 protein: CASGKTGTDTQYF

V gene: TRBV25-1
J gene: TRBJ2-5
CDR3 protein: CASSAPFGFSLEGTQYF

V gene: TRBV6-1
J gene: TRBJ1-2
CDR3 protein: CASSEGAHYGYTF

V gene: TRBV29-1
J gene: TRBJ1-1
CDR3 protein: CSVTSGGADTEAFF

V gene: TRBV28
J gene: TRBJ2-7
CDR3 protein: CASSFGTGSYEQYF